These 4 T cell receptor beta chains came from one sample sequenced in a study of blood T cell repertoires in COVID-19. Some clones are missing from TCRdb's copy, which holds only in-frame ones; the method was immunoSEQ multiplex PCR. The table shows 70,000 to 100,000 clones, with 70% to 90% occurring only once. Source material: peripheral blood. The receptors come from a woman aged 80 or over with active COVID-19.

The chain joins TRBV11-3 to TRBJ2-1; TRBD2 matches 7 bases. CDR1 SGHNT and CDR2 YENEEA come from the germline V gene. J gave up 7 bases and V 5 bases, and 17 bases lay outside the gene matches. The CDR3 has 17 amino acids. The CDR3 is CASSIRWTSALGNEQFF. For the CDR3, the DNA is TGTGCCAGCAGCATACGCTGGACTAGTGCCTTAGGGAATGAGCAGTTCTTC.

CDR3 DNA: TGTGCCACCAGCAGAGAGGAGGGAGACGCTTTCTTT. Protein: CATSREEGDAFF. This chain links TRBV15 with TRBJ1-1, with D unclear. The germline V and J ends were trimmed by 0 bases and 11 bases, with 10 bases remaining between them. CDR1 is LNHNV and CDR2 is YYDKDF in the germline V gene (reference sequence). This CDR3 has 12 amino acids.

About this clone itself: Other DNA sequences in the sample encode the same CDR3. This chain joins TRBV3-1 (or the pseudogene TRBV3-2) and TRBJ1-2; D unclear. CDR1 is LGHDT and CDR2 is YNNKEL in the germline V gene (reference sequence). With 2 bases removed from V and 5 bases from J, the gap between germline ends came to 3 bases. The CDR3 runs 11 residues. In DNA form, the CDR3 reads TGTGCCAGCAGCCAATCTTATGGCTACACCTTC. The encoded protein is CASSQSYGYTF.

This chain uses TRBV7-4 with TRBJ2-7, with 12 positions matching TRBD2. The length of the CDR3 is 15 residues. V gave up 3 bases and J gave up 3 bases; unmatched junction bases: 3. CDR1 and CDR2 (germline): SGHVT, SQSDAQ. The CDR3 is CASSFWTSGIYEQYF. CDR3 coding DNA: TGTGCCAGCAGCTTTTGGACTAGCGGGATCTACGAGCAGTACTTC.